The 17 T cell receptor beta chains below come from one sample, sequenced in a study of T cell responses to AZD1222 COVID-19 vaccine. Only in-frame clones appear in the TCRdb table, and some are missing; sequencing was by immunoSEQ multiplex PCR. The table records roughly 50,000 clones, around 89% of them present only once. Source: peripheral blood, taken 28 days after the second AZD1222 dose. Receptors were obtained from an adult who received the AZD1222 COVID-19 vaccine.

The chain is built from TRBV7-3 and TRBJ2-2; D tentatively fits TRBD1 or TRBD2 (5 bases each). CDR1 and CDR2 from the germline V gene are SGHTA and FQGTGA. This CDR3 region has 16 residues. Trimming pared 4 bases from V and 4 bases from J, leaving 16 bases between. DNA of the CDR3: TGTGCCAGCAGCTACCAGGGAGAGGTGGGCACCGGGGAGCTGTTTTTT. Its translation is CASSYQGEVGTGELFF.

CDR3 sequence (DNA): TGCAGCGTATCGACTAGCGGGCTCTACAATGAGCAGTTCTTC. Translated, it gives CSVSTSGLYNEQFF. The rearrangement uses TRBV29-1 and TRBJ2-1; 10 bases map to TRBD2. This CDR3 comprises 14 residues. Trimming cost V 6 bases and J 3 bases; bases outside gene matches: 5. Germline-derived CDR1 and CDR2 are SQVTM and ANQGSEA.

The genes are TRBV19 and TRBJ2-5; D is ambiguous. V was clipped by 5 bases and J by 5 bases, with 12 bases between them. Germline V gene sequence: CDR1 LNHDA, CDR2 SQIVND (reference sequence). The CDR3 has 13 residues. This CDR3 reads CASSSAAQETQYF. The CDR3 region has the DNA TGTGCCAGTAGTTCGGCAGCCCAGGAGACCCAGTACTTC.

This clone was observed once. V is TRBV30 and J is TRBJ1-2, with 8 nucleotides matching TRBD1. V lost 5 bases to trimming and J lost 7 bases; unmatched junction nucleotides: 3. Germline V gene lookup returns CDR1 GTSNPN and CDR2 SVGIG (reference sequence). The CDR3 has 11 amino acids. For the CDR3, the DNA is TGTGCCTGGGGACAGGGTCCTGGCTACACCTTC. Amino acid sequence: CAWGQGPGYTF. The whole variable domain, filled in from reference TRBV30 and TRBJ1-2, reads SQTIHQWPATLVQPVGSPLSLECTVEGTSNPNLYWYRQAAGRGLQLLFYSVGIGQISSEVPQNLSASRPQDRQFILSSKKLLLSDSGFYLCAWGQGPGYTFGSGTRLTVV.

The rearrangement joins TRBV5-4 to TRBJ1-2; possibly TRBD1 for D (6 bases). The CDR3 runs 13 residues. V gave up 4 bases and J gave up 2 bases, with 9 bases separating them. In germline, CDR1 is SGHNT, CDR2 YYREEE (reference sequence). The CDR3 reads CASSIQGNYGYTF. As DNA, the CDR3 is TGTGCCAGCAGCATTCAGGGGAACTATGGCTACACCTTC.

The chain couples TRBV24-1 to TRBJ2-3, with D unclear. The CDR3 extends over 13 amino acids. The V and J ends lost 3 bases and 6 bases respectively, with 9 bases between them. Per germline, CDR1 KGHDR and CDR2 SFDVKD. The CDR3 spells CATSDGSVDTQYF. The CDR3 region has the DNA TGTGCCACCAGTGATGGATCCGTGGATACGCAGTATTTT.

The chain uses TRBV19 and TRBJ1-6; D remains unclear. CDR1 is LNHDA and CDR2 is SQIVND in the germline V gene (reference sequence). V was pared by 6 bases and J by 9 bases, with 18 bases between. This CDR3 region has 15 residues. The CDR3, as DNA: TGTGCCAGTAGCATAAATGCTGCTGAGGGTTCACCCCTCCACTTT. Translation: CASSINAAEGSPLHF.

The CDR3, as DNA: TGTGCCAGCGGGGGGGACGGACAAGAGACCCAGTACTTC. Translation gives CASGGDGQETQYF. This sequence joins TRBV2 and TRBJ2-5; 7 nucleotides align to TRBD2. The trim removed 8 bases at V and 2 bases at J, leaving 5 bases unmatched. The CDR3 is 13 amino acids. In germline, CDR1 is SNHLY, CDR2 FYNNEI.

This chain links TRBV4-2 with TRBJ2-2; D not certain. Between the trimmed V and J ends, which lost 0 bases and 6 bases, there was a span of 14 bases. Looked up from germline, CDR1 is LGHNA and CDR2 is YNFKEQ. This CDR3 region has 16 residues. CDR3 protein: CASSQDPRSLSGELFF. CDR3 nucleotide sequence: TGTGCCAGCAGCCAAGATCCTAGGTCCCTGTCCGGGGAGCTGTTTTTT.

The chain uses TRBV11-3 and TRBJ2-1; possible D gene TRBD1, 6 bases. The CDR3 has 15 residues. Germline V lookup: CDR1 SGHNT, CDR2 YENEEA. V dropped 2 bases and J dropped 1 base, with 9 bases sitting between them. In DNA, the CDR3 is TGTGCCAGCAGCTTAAACAGGGCGTCCTACAATGAGCAGTTCTTC. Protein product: CASSLNRASYNEQFF.

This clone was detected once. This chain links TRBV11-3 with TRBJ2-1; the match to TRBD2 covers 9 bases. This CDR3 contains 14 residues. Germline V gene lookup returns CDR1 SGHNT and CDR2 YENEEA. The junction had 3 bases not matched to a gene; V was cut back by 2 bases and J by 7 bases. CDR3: CASSLSTSGNEQFF. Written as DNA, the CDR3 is TGTGCCAGCAGCTTAAGCACTAGCGGGAATGAGCAGTTCTTC.

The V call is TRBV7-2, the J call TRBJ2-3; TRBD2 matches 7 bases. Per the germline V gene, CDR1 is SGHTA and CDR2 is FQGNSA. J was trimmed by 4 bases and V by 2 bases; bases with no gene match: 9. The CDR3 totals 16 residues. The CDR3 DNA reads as TGTGCCAGCAGCTTACGGCCAGCGGGATCGCCAGATACGCAGTATTTT. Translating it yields CASSLRPAGSPDTQYF.

The CDR3: CASSLSGPSSGNTIYF. CDR3 nucleotide sequence: TGTGCCAGCAGTTTATCAGGCCCGAGCTCTGGAAACACCATATATTTT. The J gene is TRBJ1-3, the V gene TRBV27; D unresolved. Germline V gene sequence: CDR1 MNHEY, CDR2 SMNVEV (reference sequence). V was trimmed by 0 bases and J by 0 bases, leaving 9 bases between them. The CDR3 has 16 amino acids.

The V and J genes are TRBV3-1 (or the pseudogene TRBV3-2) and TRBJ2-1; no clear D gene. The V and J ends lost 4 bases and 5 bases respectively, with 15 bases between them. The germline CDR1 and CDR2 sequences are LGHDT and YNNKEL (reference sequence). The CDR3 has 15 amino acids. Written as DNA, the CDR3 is TGTGCCAGCAGCCTAGCAGTCGGACCTCACAATGAGCAGTTCTTC. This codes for CASSLAVGPHNEQFF.

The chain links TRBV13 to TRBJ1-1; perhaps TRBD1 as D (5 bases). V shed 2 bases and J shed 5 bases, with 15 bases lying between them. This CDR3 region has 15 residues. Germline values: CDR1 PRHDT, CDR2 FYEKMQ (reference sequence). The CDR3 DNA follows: TGTGCCAGCAGCTTACGCTTCGGGGGTAGTACTGAAGCTTTCTTT. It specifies CASSLRFGGSTEAFF.

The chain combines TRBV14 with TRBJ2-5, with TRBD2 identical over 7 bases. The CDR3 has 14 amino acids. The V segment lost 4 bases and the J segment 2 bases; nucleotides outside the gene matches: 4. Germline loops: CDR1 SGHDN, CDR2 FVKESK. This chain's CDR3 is CASSRTRAQETQYF. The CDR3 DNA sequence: TGTGCCAGCAGCCGGACTAGAGCGCAAGAGACCCAGTACTTC.

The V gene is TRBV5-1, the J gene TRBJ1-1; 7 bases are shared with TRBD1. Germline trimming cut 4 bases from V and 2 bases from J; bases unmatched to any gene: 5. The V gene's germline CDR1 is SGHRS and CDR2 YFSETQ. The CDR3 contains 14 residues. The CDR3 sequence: CASSTDRANTEAFF. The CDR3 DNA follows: TGCGCCAGCAGCACAGACAGGGCAAACACTGAAGCTTTCTTT.